This T cell receptor (beta chain) came from a study of blood T cell repertoires in COVID-19. About the study: Samples of COVID-19 (acute and convalescent) were obtained from the United States, Italy and Spain. Sources were T cells, B-cell-depleted T cells, or PBMCs; the material itself was cDNA or gDNA.

Looked up from germline, CDR1 is SGHTA and CDR2 is FQGNSA. V shed 0 bases and J 7 bases; nucleotides not matched to a gene: 16. The CDR3 is 18 residues long. In the source study's methods: Using reference gene primer amplification, nucleated cell counts were estimated. Using immunoSEQ multiplex PCR, the repertoire was profiled, and TCRdb retains in-frame clones only, with some absent. V and J calls and clone size come straight from that table; D and trimming were deduced from the DNA. Of under 85,000 clones listed, 75% to 90% were seen once; the top ten hold around 13%. This clone was found once. Sequenced: peripheral blood. This chain joins TRBV7-2 and TRBJ1-2; 8 bases align to TRBD1. The source is a man in his sixties or seventies with active or convalescent COVID-19. The DNA of the CDR3 is TGTGCCAGCAGCTTAGCCTCGGACCGACTAGGGACAGGTAGTGGCTACACCTTC. This gives the protein CASSLASDRLGTGSGYTF.